Below, 18 T cell receptor beta chains from the same sample are listed, as sequenced in a study of blood T cell repertoires in COVID-19. Generated by immunoSEQ multiplex PCR, the TCRdb table keeps only in-frame clones and is missing some. Here the sample spans about 170,000 clones, over 90% being singletons. Sequences were obtained from peripheral blood. These receptors originate from a man aged 45-65 years with acute or convalescent COVID-19.

The rearrangement uses TRBV9 and TRBJ2-3; possible D gene TRBD1, 6 bases. Germline V gene data show CDR1 as SGDLS and CDR2 as YYNGEE. V was trimmed by 0 bases and J by 6 bases, leaving 14 bases between them. The CDR3 has 15 residues. This CDR3 reads CASSVALGHRDTQYF. The DNA of the CDR3 is TGTGCCAGCAGCGTAGCGTTGGGACACAGGGATACGCAGTATTTT.

CDR3 sequence: CASTRGRANYGYTF. The CDR3 coding sequence is TGTGCCAGTACTAGGGGGCGAGCTAACTATGGCTACACCTTC. The V gene is TRBV19, the J gene TRBJ1-2; 7 positions agree with TRBD1. CDR3 size: 14 residues. J lost 0 bases, V lost 7 bases, and 5 bases had no gene match. Germline CDR1 LNHDA, CDR2 SQIVND (reference sequence).

The rearrangement links TRBV27 to TRBJ1-1; weak D call: TRBD1 (6 bases). This CDR3 region has 13 residues. The germline gives CDR1 MNHEY, CDR2 SMNVEV (reference sequence). CDR3 DNA sequence: TGTGCAACCAAAGGACAGTCTGACACTGAAGCTTTCTTT. This translates into CATKGQSDTEAFF.

The V gene is TRBV4-1, the J gene TRBJ2-5; D is uncertain. Trimming took 0 bases from V and 5 from J, leaving 10 bases between them. This CDR3 has 14 residues. Germline values: CDR1 MGHRA, CDR2 YSYEKL. The CDR3 loop reads CASSQDSPSETQYF. The CDR3 nucleotides read TGCGCCAGCAGCCAAGATAGCCCCTCCGAGACCCAGTACTTC.

This chain connects TRBV6-5 to TRBJ1-1; 7 bases are shared with TRBD1. This CDR3 has 13 amino acids. Per the germline V gene, CDR1 is MNHEY and CDR2 is SVGAGI. V was clipped by 7 bases and J by 1 base; unmatched bases: 3. The CDR3 nucleotides read TGTGCCAGCAAGGGACAGACGAACACTGAAGCTTTCTTT. It encodes CASKGQTNTEAFF.

This clone is a singleton in its sample. V usage is TRBV7-6 and J usage is TRBJ2-7, with TRBD2 matching over 12 bases. Germline values: CDR1 SGHVS, CDR2 FNYEAQ. V dropped 1 base and J dropped 0; count of bases not matched to a gene: 4. The CDR3 runs 17 residues. The CDR3 here is CASSLELAGGPSYEQYF. The CDR3 DNA reads as TGTGCCAGCAGCTTAGAACTAGCGGGAGGCCCCTCCTACGAGCAGTACTTC. Full variable domain (remainder filled in from reference TRBV7-6 and TRBJ2-7): GAGVSQSPRYKVTKRGQDVALRCDPISGHVSLYWYRQALGQGPEFLTYFNYEAQQDKSGLPNDRFSAERPEGSISTLTIQRTEQRDSAMYRCASSLELAGGPSYEQYFGPGTRLTVT.

The chain carries TRBV7-9 and TRBJ2-5, with TRBD1 matching 8 bases. Per germline, CDR1 SEHNR and CDR2 FQNEAQ (reference sequence). The ends lost 1 base at V and 5 bases at J; junction bases unmatched: 9. The CDR3 covers 16 residues. CDR3 nucleotide sequence: TGTGCCAGCAGCTTAGGCCCGGACAGGGAATCGGAGACCCAGTACTTC. It encodes CASSLGPDRESETQYF.

The CDR3 DNA follows: TGTGCCGTCGGCGGGACAGGGTATTTGAATGAGCAGTTCTTC. It codes for CAVGGTGYLNEQFF. The chain combines TRBV10-3 with TRBJ2-1, with 9 nucleotides matching TRBD1. This CDR3 has 14 residues. Germline assignment: CDR1 ENHRY and CDR2 SYGVKD. V shed 11 bases and J 7 bases; nucleotides not matched to a gene: 12.

V is TRBV15 and J is TRBJ2-1; tentative D call: TRBD2 (5 bases). CDR3 length: 16 residues. CDR1 LNHNV and CDR2 YYDKDF come from the germline V gene (reference sequence). Trimming removed 3 bases from V and 7 bases from J, with 19 bases in between. Here the CDR3 reads CATSRAGTSLSNEQFF. The CDR3 region has the DNA TGTGCCACCAGCAGGGCCGGTACTAGTCTAAGTAATGAGCAGTTCTTC. Variable domain in full (rest from reference TRBV15 and TRBJ2-1): DAMVIQNPRYQVTQFGKPVTLSCSQTLNHNVMYWYQQKSSQAPKLLFHYYDKDFNNEADTPDNFQSRRPNTSFCFLDIRSPGLGDTAMYLCATSRAGTSLSNEQFFGPGTRLTVL.

The rearrangement joins TRBV28 to TRBJ1-6; 9 bases are a match to TRBD1. Germline-derived CDR1 and CDR2 are MDHEN and SYDVKM. This CDR3 contains 15 residues. V trimming: 8 bases; J trimming: 8 bases; junction bases outside the gene matches: 10. In DNA, the CDR3 is TGTGCCAGCGGGGTACCGGGACAGGGTGATTCACCCCTCCACTTT. Its protein product is CASGVPGQGDSPLHF.

The chain couples TRBV21-1 to TRBJ2-2; the table names TRBD2, a call not compared with the DNA. TRBV21-1 constitutes a pseudogene. This CDR3 spans 24 amino acids. CDR3 nucleotide sequence: TGTGCCAGCAGCAAAATTGGCAACGGCCTAGGGACTAGCGGGGACCCTCGGGACACCGGGGAGCTGTTTTTT. Its translation: CASSKIGNGLGTSGDPRDTGELFF.

The chain employs TRBV18 and TRBJ2-2, with D hard to call. The V end was cut by 8 bases, the J end by 1 base, with 20 bases between. CDR1 and CDR2 (germline): KGHSH, LQKENI. The CDR3 totals 17 residues. The CDR3 protein is CASTSKTSNVNTGELFF. The CDR3 coding sequence is TGTGCCAGCACATCCAAGACTTCTAACGTGAACACCGGGGAGCTGTTTTTT.

The V call is TRBV24-1, the J call TRBJ2-2, with D perhaps matching TRBD1 (6 bases). The germline V gene encodes CDR1 KGHDR and CDR2 SFDVKD. The CDR3 covers 13 residues. The V end was cut by 7 bases, the J end by 4 bases, with 9 bases between. CDR3 sequence (DNA): TGTGCCACCAGAGGACAGATCACCGGGGAGCTGTTTTTT. Its protein is CATRGQITGELFF.

The chain couples TRBV25-1 to TRBJ1-2; 8 nucleotides line up with TRBD1. Germline lookup yields CDR1 MGHDK and CDR2 SYGVNS. V was pared by 3 bases and J by 3 bases, with 6 bases of the junction left unmatched. The CDR3 totals 15 residues. CDR3 nucleotides: TGTGCCAGCAGTGAGTCAGGGGGCGCTCACTATGGCTACACCTTC. This gives the protein CASSESGGAHYGYTF.

V gene TRBV3-1 (or the pseudogene TRBV3-2) combines with J gene TRBJ2-5, with D possibly TRBD1 on 6 matching bases. Germline V CDR1 and CDR2: LGHDT, YNNKEL (reference sequence). The CDR3 consists of 15 residues. V gave up 1 base and J gave up 2 bases, with 11 bases separating them. The CDR3: CASSQGWQGQETQYF. The CDR3, as DNA: TGTGCCAGCAGCCAAGGGTGGCAGGGGCAAGAGACCCAGTACTTC.

This rearrangement joins TRBV7-9 to TRBJ2-3; TRBD2 matches at 13 bases. The J segment lost 6 bases and the V segment lost 7 bases, leaving 7 bases of the junction unmatched. The CDR3 is made up of 15 amino acids. The germline V gene has CDR1 SEHNR and CDR2 FQNEAQ (reference sequence). The CDR3 DNA is TGTGCCAGCATCCTCGGACTAGCGGGAGTGGATACGCAGTATTTT. Translation: CASILGLAGVDTQYF.

V usage is TRBV9 and J usage is TRBJ1-2; 7 positions agree with TRBD1. The junction had 8 bases not matched to a gene; V was cut back by 0 bases and J by 0 bases. The germline gives CDR1 SGDLS, CDR2 YYNGEE. This CDR3 has 17 residues. The CDR3 protein is CASSVGQGLDPNYGYTF. DNA for the CDR3: TGTGCCAGCAGCGTAGGACAGGGTCTGGATCCTAACTATGGCTACACCTTC.

The chain links TRBV27 to TRBJ2-7, with TRBD1 as a possible D gene (5 bases). Germline CDR1 MNHEY, CDR2 SMNVEV (reference sequence). This CDR3 has 14 residues. Between the trimmed V and J ends, which lost 3 bases and 3 bases, there was a span of 12 bases. The CDR3 DNA reads as TGTGCCAGCAGTTTCTCTCCAAGGGGCTACGAGCAGTACTTC. This translates into CASSFSPRGYEQYF.